Given below is one T cell receptor beta chain in context. Each CDR3 protein gets one entry after TCRdb re-called the reads with MiXCR. Of approximately 160,000 distinct CDR3 sequences in the sample, approximately 17% are singletons; the top ten hold over 15%. The data belong to a study of T cell repertoires in cytomegalovirus infection. Looked up from germline, CDR1 is MDHEN and CDR2 is SYDVKM. V lost 6 bases and J 10 bases, leaving 19 bases between the germline ends. CDR3 size: 14 residues. The chain employs TRBV28 and TRBJ1-5; D is possibly TRBD1 (5 bases). This sequence originates from a human donor in good health (CMV status not recorded). Some clones in this sample may be carry-over from other donors' samples. Material: CD8+ T cells from PBMCs. This CDR3 is CASRTGTAIRPQHF. CDR3 DNA: TGTGCCAGCAGAACCGGGACCGCTATTCGACCCCAGCATTTT.